This note documents a single T cell receptor beta chain sequence. Its antigen remains unknown. A much more abundant neighbour one base away suggests this may be a read error. Sorting recovered naive CD8 T cells on a CD8+CD4-CCR7+CD45RA+ profile. The source of the sample is a study of molecular identifiers for immune sequencing clone quantification. It was with previously described methods and listed TCR primers that bulk TCR libraries were made. TCRdb re-called the PCR reads through MiXCR, storing one row per CDR3 protein. The sample carries under 350,000 distinct CDR3 sequences, over 20% recorded once. This CDR3 is built from 16 residues. The study, taken as a whole, reports: Reportedly, one cell's Jurkat TCR RNA was detected within 1,100,000 naive CD8 cells. In naive cells, clones above 20 RNA copies held under 1% of molecules, whereas in effector cells they held over 98%.

The sequenced sample was naive CD8+ T cells from blood, with Jurkat cell RNA spiked in. Subset here: FACS-sorted CD8+CD4-CCR7+CD45RA+ naive T cells. This clonotype was obtained from a human donor in good health. Some libraries in this study had Jurkat cell RNA spiked in. The chain joins TRBV21-1 to TRBJ1-5; TRBD1 reflects the table's D call only, with no check against the DNA. TRBV21-1 has pseudogene status. The CDR3 nucleotides are TGTGCCAGCAGGTTTAAACAGGACTATTGCAATCAGCCCCAGCATTTT. Protein: CASRFKQDYCNQPQHF.